This record looks at one TCR beta chain sequence and its context. The record originates from a study of blood T cell repertoires in COVID-19. Study in general: There were acute and convalescent COVID-19 samples, and they came from the United States, Italy and Spain.

As originally analysed: It was from reference gene primer amplification that nucleated cell counts were estimated. Generated by immunoSEQ multiplex PCR, the TCRdb table keeps only in-frame clones and is missing some. The V and J calls and clone size come from that table; D and trimming were worked out from the DNA. This sample has 350,000 or so clones; 85% to 90% occur once, and the top ten carry 6.5%. The trim removed 5 bases at V and 0 bases at J, leaving 5 bases unmatched. The CDR3 spans 15 residues. The V gene's germline CDR1 is SGHKS and CDR2 YYEKEE (reference sequence). This TCR was recovered from a man younger than 30 with active or convalescent COVID-19. Source material: peripheral blood. The rearrangement links TRBV5-5 to TRBJ2-1; 7 positions agree with TRBD1. DNA for the CDR3: TGTGCCAGCAGTATGACAGGGAGCTCCTACAATGAGCAGTTCTTC. Its protein is CASSMTGSSYNEQFF.